The 20 T cell receptor beta chains given below trace back to one sample, sequenced in a study of neoadjuvant anti-PD-1 for oral cavity cancer. Assay used: immunoSEQ multiplex PCR; TCRdb lists only in-frame clones, some missing. The sample consists of 60,000 to 80,000 clones, 65% to 80% of them appearing once. The sample in question was PBMCs, obtained before nivolumab (anti-PD-1) treatment. All receptors come from a person aged 40 to 85 with oral cavity squamous cell carcinoma.

The chain is built from TRBV5-1 and TRBJ2-2; D ambiguous. Germline V lookup: CDR1 SGHRS, CDR2 YFSETQ. CDR3 length equals 15 residues. Trimming shortened V by 3 bases and J by 4 bases, and 13 bases separated the two germline ends. This CDR3 is CASSSTPDLTGELFF. The CDR3 bases are TGCGCCAGCAGCTCCACGCCCGACCTCACCGGGGAGCTGTTTTTT. Drawing the rest from reference TRBV5-1 and TRBJ2-2, the complete variable domain is KAGVTQTPRYLIKTRGQQVTLSCSPISGHRSVSWYQQTPGQGLQFLFEYFSETQRNKGNFPGRFSGRQFSNSRSEMNVSTLELGDSALYLCASSSTPDLTGELFFGEGSRLTVL.

This sequence joins TRBV28 and TRBJ2-7; D is uncertain. Germline V gene sequence: CDR1 MDHEN, CDR2 SYDVKM. The CDR3 contains 14 residues. V dropped 5 bases and J dropped 9 bases, with 20 bases sitting between them. CDR3 in DNA: TGTGCCAGCAGTCCTTATAGCCCTGTGAAAGGGCAGTACTTC. Protein: CASSPYSPVKGQYF. Full variable domain (remainder filled in from reference TRBV28 and TRBJ2-7): DVKVTQSSRYLVKRTGEKVFLECVQDMDHENMFWYRQDPGLGLRLIYFSYDVKMKEKGDIPEGYSVSREKKERFSLILESASTNQTSMYLCASSPYSPVKGQYFGPGTRLTVT.

The gene calls are TRBV29-1 and TRBJ2-1; 8 positions agree with TRBD1. Germline V gene sequence: CDR1 SQVTM, CDR2 ANQGSEA. J lost 6 bases, V lost 4 bases, and 2 bases had no gene match. This CDR3 has 12 amino acids. CDR3 DNA: TGCAGCGTTGTGACAGGGGTCAATGAGCAGTTCTTC. Translating gives CSVVTGVNEQFF.

The chain recombines TRBV11-2 with TRBJ2-3, with 9 bases that match TRBD1. Germline loops: CDR1 SGHAT, CDR2 FQNNGV. V gave up 0 bases and J gave up 3 bases; unmatched junction bases: 4. This CDR3 region has 16 residues. The CDR3 protein is CASSLEWTGVTDTQYF. The CDR3 DNA reads TGTGCCAGCAGCTTAGAGTGGACAGGGGTGACAGATACGCAGTATTTT.

The chain couples TRBV5-1 to TRBJ2-7, with unresolved D. This CDR3 is 14 amino acids long. V was pared by 0 bases and J by 6 bases, with 13 bases between. Germline V gene data show CDR1 as SGHRS and CDR2 as YFSETQ. CDR3 DNA: TGCGCCAGCAGCTTGGATGGGGTTCCGCGCGAGCAGTACTTC. Translating it yields CASSLDGVPREQYF. The entire variable domain, with the rest obtained from reference TRBV5-1 and TRBJ2-7, is as follows: KAGVTQTPRYLIKTRGQQVTLSCSPISGHRSVSWYQQTPGQGLQFLFEYFSETQRNKGNFPGRFSGRQFSNSRSEMNVSTLELGDSALYLCASSLDGVPREQYFGPGTRLTVT.

The chain employs TRBV10-3 and TRBJ1-1; no firm D call. The CDR3 extends over 14 amino acids. The germline V gene has CDR1 ENHRY and CDR2 SYGVKD. Trimming left V 0 bases short and J 3 bases short, with 8 bases between. CDR3 in amino acids: CAISESGSYTEAFF. CDR3 in DNA: TGTGCCATCAGTGAGTCGGGCAGTTACACTGAAGCTTTCTTT.

V and J are TRBV29-1 and TRBJ2-2; the match to TRBD2 covers 11 bases. This CDR3 spans 19 amino acids. The germline CDR1 and CDR2 sequences are SQVTM and ANQGSEA. The V and J ends lost 5 bases and 2 bases, in that order; junction bases with no gene match: 16. The DNA of the CDR3 is TGCAGCGTTTCTTTCATGGGCGGTAGCGGGGGGGCCAACACCGGGGAGCTGTTTTTT. It yields the protein CSVSFMGGSGGANTGELFF.

The chain combines TRBV5-1 with TRBJ2-1; TRBD2 matches 7 bases. The junction had 3 bases not matched to a gene; V was cut back by 3 bases and J by 0 bases. This CDR3 spans 15 amino acids. The V gene's germline CDR1 is SGHRS and CDR2 YFSETQ. CDR3 in amino acids: CASSSSGSSYNEQFF. The DNA of the CDR3 is TGCGCCAGCAGCTCTAGCGGAAGCTCCTACAATGAGCAGTTCTTC.

V is TRBV6-4 and J is TRBJ1-1, with 8 bases identical to TRBD1. The length of the CDR3 is 14 residues. Germline V gene data show CDR1 as MRHNA and CDR2 as SNTAGT. V gave up 2 bases and J gave up 5 bases; unmatched junction bases: 4. This CDR3 reads CASSDQGAGTEAFF. The CDR3 DNA sequence: TGTGCCAGCAGTGACCAGGGGGCCGGAACTGAAGCTTTCTTT.

The J gene is TRBJ2-1, the V gene TRBV27; 10 nucleotides match TRBD2. Germline-derived CDR1 and CDR2 are MNHEY and SMNVEV (reference sequence). The trim removed 9 bases at V and 5 bases at J, leaving 13 bases unmatched. This CDR3 has 16 residues. The CDR3 DNA reads TGTGCCAGGTACTTATTACTAGCGGGATTTCACAATGAGCAGTTCTTC. Protein: CARYLLLAGFHNEQFF.

The V call is TRBV29-1, the J call TRBJ2-7; D call uncertain. V lost 5 bases and J 2 bases, leaving 7 bases between the germline ends. Germline V lookup: CDR1 SQVTM, CDR2 ANQGSEA. The CDR3 spans 11 residues. CDR3 amino acids: CSVLSAYEQYF. CDR3 DNA sequence: TGCAGCGTTCTAAGCGCCTACGAGCAGTACTTC.

This rearrangement joins TRBV28 to TRBJ2-3, with 8 nucleotides matching TRBD2. This CDR3 has 17 amino acids. Germline-derived CDR1 and CDR2 are MDHEN and SYDVKM. The J segment lost 0 bases and the V segment lost 5 bases, leaving 10 bases of the junction unmatched. The CDR3 is CASSPAGASGSTDTQYF. The CDR3 DNA is TGTGCCAGCAGTCCTGCGGGGGCTAGCGGGAGCACAGATACGCAGTATTTT.

The genes are TRBV18 and TRBJ2-1, with 8 bases that match TRBD2. This CDR3 comprises 18 residues. V was clipped by 2 bases and J by 1 base; unmatched bases: 10. Germline CDR1 KGHSH, CDR2 LQKENI. The CDR3 DNA reads TGTGCCAGCTCACCATCCCTGGGCGGGGGGCTTTCCTACAATGAGCAGTTCTTC. Its translation: CASSPSLGGGLSYNEQFF.

The gene calls are TRBV11-2 and TRBJ1-6, with TRBD1 matching 8 bases. This CDR3 spans 16 amino acids. The germline gives CDR1 SGHAT, CDR2 FQNNGV. V lost 3 bases to trimming and J lost 3 bases; unmatched junction nucleotides: 4. The DNA for the CDR3 is TGTGCCAGCAGCTTGACCGGACAGGGCTATAATTCACCCCTCCACTTT. Translation gives CASSLTGQGYNSPLHF.

This clone was seen a handful of times. The chain links TRBV7-2 to TRBJ1-6, with D maybe TRBD1 (6 bases). Germline-derived CDR1 and CDR2 are SGHTA and FQGNSA. V lost 2 bases to trimming and J lost 7 bases, with 9 bases between them. CDR3 length: 14 residues. CDR3 in amino acids: CASSLSGGNSPLHF. The DNA for the CDR3 is TGTGCCAGCAGCTTATCGGGGGGCAATTCACCCCTCCACTTT.

The chain couples TRBV9 to TRBJ2-2; D uncertain. V was trimmed by 2 bases and J by 5 bases, leaving 10 bases between them. This CDR3 spans 14 amino acids. The germline CDR1 and CDR2 sequences are SGDLS and YYNGEE. CDR3 sequence (DNA): TGTGCCAGCAGCGTCGGGTCTCAAACCGGGGAGCTGTTTTTT. Protein: CASSVGSQTGELFF.

The gene calls are TRBV6-5 and TRBJ1-2, with D tentatively TRBD1 (5 bases). Germline V lookup: CDR1 MNHEY, CDR2 SVGAGI. The CDR3 consists of 13 residues. The germline V and J ends were trimmed by 2 bases and 9 bases, with 13 bases remaining between them. The CDR3 DNA reads as TGTGCCAGCAGTTACGAGGAGGGGAGAAGCTACACCTTC. As protein: CASSYEEGRSYTF.

This clone was counted only a few times. This sequence joins TRBV29-1 and TRBJ2-1, with TRBD2 identical over 7 bases. Germline V gene data show CDR1 as SQVTM and CDR2 as ANQGSEA. With 8 bases clipped from V and 0 bases from J, the junction kept 10 bases outside the gene matches. The CDR3 is 15 residues long. In DNA form, the CDR3 reads TGCAGCCCCTCATTAGGCGGGAGCTCCTACAATGAGCAGTTCTTC. It is translated as CSPSLGGSSYNEQFF.

CDR3 loop: CASSRGDTEAFF. Written as DNA, the CDR3 is TGTGCCAGCAGCCGGGGGGACACTGAAGCTTTCTTT. The chain is built from TRBV11-2 and TRBJ1-1; D perhaps matches TRBD1 (5 bases). Trimming cost V 5 bases and J 3 bases, with 7 bases left between them. This CDR3 is built from 12 residues. Looked up from germline, CDR1 is SGHAT and CDR2 is FQNNGV.

This chain links TRBV27 with TRBJ1-2; 8 nucleotides match TRBD1. The V segment lost 6 bases and the J segment 5 bases; nucleotides outside the gene matches: 11. Germline V gives CDR1 MNHEY, CDR2 SMNVEV (reference sequence). The CDR3 is 15 residues long. In DNA, the CDR3 is TGTGCCAGCAGCCGAGTCGGACAGGGAATTTATGGCTACACCTTC. It codes for CASSRVGQGIYGYTF.